Shown below are 7 T cell receptor beta chains from a single sample sequenced in a study of cytomegalovirus exposure and HLA in healthy donors. PCR amplification relied on 60 Vbeta primers (plus 13 Jbeta primers). The protocol was immunoSEQ multiplex PCR, while the TCRdb copy is restricted to in-frame clones and leaves out a portion. The sample carries about 190,000 clones, 81% recorded once. Sequenced sample: PBMCs. All receptors derive from a middle-aged man in good health and CMV-seropositive.

The J gene is TRBJ2-1, the V gene TRBV5-1, with a tentative D call TRBD1 (7 bases). The CDR3 spans 14 residues. Per germline, CDR1 SGHRS and CDR2 YFSETQ. The ends were cut back, 0 bases at V and 7 bases at J, with 11 bases in the middle. The CDR3 loop is CASSLVSGGNEQFF. The CDR3, as DNA: TGCGCCAGCAGCTTGGTGTCAGGGGGGAATGAGCAGTTCTTC.

This chain connects TRBV7-2 to TRBJ2-2; 7 bases are shared with TRBD2. Germline V CDR1 and CDR2: SGHTA, FQGNSA. This CDR3 comprises 14 residues. V dropped 4 bases and J dropped 1; count of bases not matched to a gene: 0. CDR3 sequence reads: CASSSGGNTGELFF. The CDR3, as DNA: TGTGCCAGCAGCTCGGGGGGGAACACCGGGGAGCTGTTTTTT.

This clone was counted a few times. The chain combines TRBV5-1 with TRBJ2-1; 11 bases are shared with TRBD2. Germline V lookup: CDR1 SGHRS, CDR2 YFSETQ. The CDR3 loop spans 15 amino acids. V lost 4 bases to trimming and J lost 4 bases; unmatched junction nucleotides: 4. The CDR3 loop is CASSPGLAEYNEQFF. The CDR3 nucleotides read TGCGCCAGCAGCCCGGGACTAGCGGAATACAATGAGCAGTTCTTC.

This chain joins TRBV7-2 and TRBJ1-1; D is uncertain. The germline CDR1 and CDR2 sequences are SGHTA and FQGNSA. The CDR3 totals 12 residues. The V end lost 5 bases, the J end lost 6 bases, and 10 bases lay between the germline ends. The CDR3 here is CASSIPRAEAFF. CDR3 coding DNA: TGTGCCAGCAGCATACCGAGAGCTGAAGCTTTCTTT. Full variable domain (remainder filled in from reference TRBV7-2 and TRBJ1-1): GAGVSQSPSNKVTEKGKDVELRCDPISGHTALYWYRQSLGQGLEFLIYFQGNSAPDKSGLPSDRFSAERTGGSVSTLTIQRTQQEDSAVYLCASSIPRAEAFFGQGTRLTVV.

This chain links TRBV9 with TRBJ1-4; TRBD1 matches 9 bases. The CDR3 is made up of 14 amino acids. The J segment lost 6 bases and the V segment lost 4 bases, leaving 4 bases of the junction unmatched. Germline CDR1 reads SGDLS; CDR2 reads YYNGEE. The CDR3 DNA reads as TGTGCCAGCAGCCCTCGGGACAGGGATGAAAAACTGTTTTTT. Protein: CASSPRDRDEKLFF.

The CDR3 DNA reads as TGTGCCAGCAGCAACCGGGACTCCGGTGGAAACACCATATATTTT. This sequence encodes CASSNRDSGGNTIYF. This chain uses TRBV7-6 with TRBJ1-3, with a weak D call TRBD1 (5 bases). V lost 5 bases and J lost 3, with 14 bases in between. Germline CDR1 SGHVS, CDR2 FNYEAQ. The CDR3 spans 15 residues.

The chain employs TRBV7-8 and TRBJ1-1, with 9 bases fitting TRBD1. This CDR3 spans 13 amino acids. Trimming at V came to 5 bases and at J to 3 bases, leaving 1 base not matched to a gene. Germline CDR1 and CDR2: SGHVS and FQNEAQ. DNA of the CDR3: TGTGCCAGCAGCCGGGACAGGGACACTGAAGCTTTCTTT. Translating gives CASSRDRDTEAFF.